These T cell receptor beta chains were read from a single sample in a study of cytomegalovirus exposure and HLA in healthy donors. Generated by immunoSEQ multiplex PCR, the TCRdb table keeps only in-frame clones and is missing some. The sample contains some 210,000 clones, about 77% of which appear only once. Sequencing was performed on PBMCs. The receptors were sampled from a woman between 25 and 40 years old in good health and CMV-seropositive. The CDR3 runs from the conserved cysteine through the conserved F or W. Each record gives: J gene, clone size, D gene, V gene, CDR3 protein, CDR3 DNA. The D gene is left open where the match is weak. Only some rows state a clone size, as once, few, many or a class for expanded clones.

TRBJ2-6 | . | TRBD1 | TRBV19 | CASRTGGAAGANVLTF | TGTGCCAGTAGGACAGGGGGCGCCGCAGGGGCCAACGTCCTGACTTTC
TRBJ1-2 | few | . | TRBV4-2 | CASSPAGGGSYGYTF | TGTGCCAGCAGCCCCGCGGGGGGAGGGAGCTATGGCTACACCTTC
TRBJ2-1 | . | . | TRBV9 | CASSVGAGNEQFF | TGTGCCAGCAGCGTAGGAGCCGGCAATGAGCAGTTCTTC
TRBJ1-2 | . | . | TRBV5-5 | CASSLAATTQLYGYTF | TGTGCCAGCAGCTTGGCCGCGACTACTCAACTCTATGGCTACACCTTC
TRBJ1-4 | . | . | TRBV15 | CATSRESRGSEKLFF | TGTGCCACCAGCAGAGAATCAAGGGGCTCGGAAAAACTGTTTTTT
TRBJ2-5 | . | TRBD2 | TRBV13 | CASSLGRSGGAAETQYF | TGTGCCAGCAGCTTAGGCCGAAGCGGGGGGGCCGCTGAGACCCAGTACTTC
TRBJ2-7 | . | . | TRBV5-1 | CASSLDLVPAYEQYF | TGCGCCAGCAGCTTGGACCTTGTACCAGCCTACGAGCAGTACTTC
TRBJ2-2 | once | TRBD2 | TRBV2 | CASRTSGYTGELFF | TGTGCCAGCCGGACTAGCGGATACACCGGGGAGCTGTTTTTT
TRBJ2-7 | few | . | TRBV7-6 | CASSFRGEQYF | TGTGCCAGCAGCTTCAGAGGCGAGCAGTACTTC
TRBJ2-1 | . | . | TRBV11-2 | CASSPLGHEQFF | TGTGCCAGCAGCCCCTTGGGCCATGAGCAGTTCTTC
TRBJ1-5 | few | . | TRBV28 | CASSVTRGSNQPQHF | TGTGCCAGCAGTGTTACAAGGGGAAGCAATCAGCCCCAGCATTTT
TRBJ2-5 | . | TRBD1 | TRBV5-1 | CASSSPGQGGETQYF | TGCGCCAGCAGCTCCCCGGGACAGGGCGGAGAGACCCAGTACTTC
TRBJ2-5 | . | . | TRBV30 | CAWSAGLWSEETQYF | TGTGCCTGGAGTGCAGGCCTTTGGTCCGAAGAGACCCAGTACTTC
TRBJ2-1 | . | . | TRBV18 | CASSRGSGGEQFF | TGTGCCAGCTCACGTGGGAGTGGTGGTGAGCAGTTCTTC